A single sample gave rise to the 4 T cell receptor beta chains below, sequenced in a study of blood T cell repertoires in COVID-19. The protocol was immunoSEQ multiplex PCR, while the TCRdb copy is restricted to in-frame clones and leaves out a portion. Counted here are approximately 110,000 clones, approximately 81% occurring once; the ten biggest clones make up about 6.3%. Specimen: peripheral blood. The receptors shown here come from a man aged 80 or over with COVID-19, enrolled during active disease.

This chain uses TRBV20-1 with TRBJ2-2; the D is unclear. The CDR3 extends over 14 amino acids. The germline V gene encodes CDR1 DFQATT and CDR2 SNEGSKA (reference sequence). With 3 bases removed from V and 3 bases from J, the gap between germline ends came to 11 bases. The CDR3 here is CSASGEAHTGELFF. CDR3 DNA sequence: TGCAGTGCTAGTGGTGAGGCCCACACCGGGGAGCTGTTTTTT.

This clone was found a few times. V usage is TRBV2 and J usage is TRBJ1-5; TRBD1 might be the D (5 bases). The CDR3 consists of 14 residues. CDR1 SNHLY and CDR2 FYNNEI come from the germline V gene. Trimming took 1 base from V and 6 from J, leaving 10 bases between them. CDR3 nucleotides: TGTGCCAGCAGTGAAGGGGTAGGGGTTCAGCCCCAGCATTTT. Translating gives CASSEGVGVQPQHF.

This clone was detected once. The gene calls are TRBV3-1 (or the pseudogene TRBV3-2) and TRBJ2-2; TRBD2 aligns across 15 bases. From germline, CDR1 is LGHDT and CDR2 YNNKEL (reference sequence). This CDR3 comprises 19 residues. The V and J ends lost 0 bases and 2 bases, in that order; junction bases with no gene match: 4. In nucleotides, the CDR3 is TGTGCCAGCAGCCAAGATGCGGGACTAGCGGGAGGAAACACCGGGGAGCTGTTTTTT. Translating gives CASSQDAGLAGGNTGELFF.

The chain combines TRBV16 with TRBJ1-4, with 7 bases that match TRBD1. This CDR3 is built from 13 residues. Per the germline V gene, CDR1 is KGHSY and CDR2 is FQNENV. With V trimmed by 4 bases and J by 8 bases, 4 bases remained unmatched. The chain's CDR3 is CASSLDREEKLFF. Written as DNA, the CDR3 is TGTGCCAGCAGCCTCGACAGGGAGGAAAAACTGTTTTTT.